What follows is one T cell receptor beta chain and its context. Its target antigen remains unknown. No much larger clonotype is one base removed from it; base qualities were not supplied. The sample originates from a study of T cell responses to AZD1222 COVID-19 vaccine (dated by TCRdb to the early 2020s). Broadly, across the study: A total of more than 230 trial participants underwent TCR sequencing, of whom 207 received two doses of AZD1222 and about 25 received two doses of the MenACWY control vaccine. Trial participants were enrolled by age into subgroups of 18-55, 56-69 and 70-plus years, and around 150, 28 and 57 TCR-sequenced participants, respectively, were included in these subgroups. General study outcomes and caveats: Spike-specific TCR breadth and depth rose significantly after two AZD1222 doses compared with day 0 and with MenACWY recipients. Because no day 14 peak-response samples were available, the repertoires could be characterized only after the peak T cell response. Reportedly, almost half of the unique spike-specific TCRs recognized epitopes lying outside the regions that are mutated in the B.1.351 and B.1.1.7 variants. Conclusions about previously exposed vaccinees are limited, since just a handful of AZD1222 recipients were seropositive for SARS-CoV-2 at baseline. In the small 56-69-year group, the increase in depth fell short of significance, most likely because of low power. Participants were mostly white British and included more females than males, and it was suggested by the authors that clonal diversity may have been underestimated. Vaccine-associated CD4 TCRs spanned the whole spike protein, with dominant responses in regions 160-218 and 743-854.

The time point label here, explained by the study, means: baseline before first vaccination. What this sample's treatment or condition label stands for: meningococcal conjugate vaccine given as trial control. Vaccinee samples were obtained from the UK trials COV001 and COV002, which included a single-blind randomized controlled phase 2/3 trial of AZD1222 (ChAdOx1 nCoV-19) in healthy adults. For TCRbeta chain sequencing, PBMC samples from trial participants were taken at day 0 and at day 28 after the second dose. V sheds 6 bases and J sheds 6 bases, leaving 6 bases between their ends. CDR1 and CDR2, per the germline V gene, are SGHRS and YFSETQ. From the cysteine through the phenylalanine, the CDR3 covers 11 amino acids. Only the CDR3 part of the read is kept: 33 bases, read in frame from the first base. The CDR3 regions of human TCRbeta chains were subjected to immunosequencing. The study's processing was this. Repertoire TCRs were matched against a reference library of SARS-CoV-2-specific TCRs generated with the MIRA antigen-specificity platform. Breadth meant the fraction of unique TCRs that were SARS-CoV-2-associated, whereas depth meant the fraction of total T cells that were SARS-CoV-2-associated. Each spike-specific TCR was assigned to its reactive spike region and to a CD4 or CD8 class using the MIRA data. Log10-transformed breadth and depth values were compared by one-way ANOVA with Sidak's multiple comparisons tests. TCRdb's version of the immuneACCESS table is confined to in-frame rearrangements and falls short of the full clone set. An unresolved V gene accounts for under half of the shortfall where checked; the remainder is of unknown origin. The DNA gave D and trimming, while V, J and clone size come from that table. The sample table contains some 120,000 clones; only one count was recorded for about nine tenths of them. The ten largest clones represent around a sixth of the sample.

The V gene is TRBV5-1 and the J gene is TRBJ2-2, with the D gene uncertain. The receptor was isolated from an adult in good health. The sequences come from peripheral blood, collected on day 0 of MenACWY control vaccination. The DNA sequence reads TGCGCCAGCACCCCCCCCGGGGAGCTGTTTTTT. Translated, this is CASTPPGELFF.